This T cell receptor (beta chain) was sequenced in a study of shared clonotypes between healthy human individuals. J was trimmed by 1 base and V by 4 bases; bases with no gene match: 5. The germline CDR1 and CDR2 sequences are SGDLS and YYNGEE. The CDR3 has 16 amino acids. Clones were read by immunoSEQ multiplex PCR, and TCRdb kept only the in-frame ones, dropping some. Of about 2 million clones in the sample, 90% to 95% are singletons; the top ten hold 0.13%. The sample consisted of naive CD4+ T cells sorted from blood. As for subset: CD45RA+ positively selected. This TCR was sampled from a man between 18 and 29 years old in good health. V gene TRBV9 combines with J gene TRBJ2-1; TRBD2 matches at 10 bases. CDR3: CASSPTTSGSYNEQFF. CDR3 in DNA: TGTGCCAGCAGCCCAACGACTAGCGGGTCCTACAATGAGCAGTTCTTC.